The next 13 T cell receptor beta chains were all read from a single sample in a study of metastatic and nonmetastatic thyroid tumors. There were no patients who had received any treatment before thyroid surgery. TCRdb re-clonotyped the PCR reads via MiXCR. This repertoire shows 23,000 or so clones, 28% found once; its top ten account for 13% to 15%. Material for sequencing was tumor tissue. These receptors originate from a male donor with papillary thyroid cancer or a benign thyroid nodule (not recorded which). Some clones in this sample may be carry-over from other donors' samples.

This clone was observed at least ten times. CDR3: CAIRGTTPTDTQYF. The CDR3 DNA reads TGTGCCATCCGAGGGACTACCCCCACAGATACGCAGTATTTT. The rearrangement joins TRBV10-3 to TRBJ2-3; 7 bases agree with TRBD2. J was trimmed by 2 bases and V by 8 bases; bases with no gene match: 7. In germline, CDR1 is ENHRY, CDR2 SYGVKD. The CDR3 contains 14 residues.

This clone was seen more than once but under ten times. V usage is TRBV28 and J usage is TRBJ2-2; D ambiguous. This CDR3 region has 12 residues. Germline V lookup: CDR1 MDHEN, CDR2 SYDVKM. Trimming pared 3 bases from V and 6 bases from J, leaving 5 bases between. This CDR3 is CASSLVAGELFF. Here the CDR3 DNA reads TGTGCCAGCAGTTTGGTCGCCGGGGAGCTGTTTTTT.

In its sample, this clone was seen a few times. The chain employs TRBV6-4 and TRBJ2-2; D unresolved. The length of the CDR3 is 17 residues. Germline CDR1 MRHNA, CDR2 SNTAGT. Trimming removed 5 bases at V and 6 bases at J, with 22 bases between. CDR3 protein: CASSRAFEPPSSGELFF. Here the CDR3 DNA reads TGTGCCAGCAGTAGGGCTTTTGAGCCACCTTCGTCCGGGGAGCTGTTTTTT.

The count of this clone is one. J is TRBJ1-1 and V is TRBV11-2; 7 positions agree with TRBD1. The CDR3 spans 14 residues. From germline, CDR1 is SGHAT and CDR2 FQNNGV. V dropped 6 bases and J dropped 3; count of bases not matched to a gene: 7. Here the CDR3 reads CASRSGGGYTEAFF. For the CDR3, the DNA is TGTGCCAGCAGGTCAGGGGGAGGTTACACTGAAGCTTTCTTT.

The chain has TRBV7-8 and TRBJ2-7, with D perhaps given as TRBD1 or TRBD2 (5 bases each). Per germline, CDR1 SGHVS and CDR2 FQNEAQ. CDR3 length: 14 amino acids. Trimming took 5 bases from V and 2 from J, leaving 13 bases between them. The CDR3 here is CASSNRDVTYEQYF. CDR3 DNA sequence: TGTGCCAGCAGCAACCGGGACGTAACCTACGAGCAGTACTTC.

There are a few counts of this clone. This chain joins TRBV27 and TRBJ2-1; 7 bases are shared with TRBD1. V was clipped by 3 bases and J by 7 bases; unmatched bases: 3. The CDR3 covers 13 residues. Germline assignment: CDR1 MNHEY and CDR2 SMNVEV (reference sequence). The DNA for the CDR3 is TGTGCCAGCAGTTTTGACAGGGTAAATGAGCAGTTCTTC. Translating it yields CASSFDRVNEQFF.

This clone appeared a few times. This sequence joins TRBV6-1 and TRBJ2-6; D unclear. This CDR3 comprises 14 residues. Deletions cut 8 bases from V and 1 base from J, with 9 bases between. Germline loops: CDR1 MNHNS, CDR2 SASEGT. CDR3 nucleotide sequence: TGTGCCAGCGCTCAAAGGTCTGGGGCCAACGTCCTGACTTTC. Translating it yields CASAQRSGANVLTF.

This clone is deemed medium-sized. The chain has TRBV4-2 and TRBJ2-7; D may be TRBD1 (5 bases). This CDR3 is built from 16 residues. Germline lookup yields CDR1 LGHNA and CDR2 YNFKEQ. V was pared by 4 bases and J by 2 bases, with 18 bases between. The chain's CDR3 is CASSPTSGQYAYEQYF. The CDR3 bases are TGTGCCAGCAGCCCGACTTCAGGGCAGTACGCCTACGAGCAGTACTTC.

The V call is TRBV18, the J call TRBJ2-5, with 8 bases aligning to TRBD1. Germline CDR1 is KGHSH and CDR2 is LQKENI. V shed 3 bases and J 2 bases; nucleotides not matched to a gene: 5. The CDR3 is made up of 15 amino acids. The CDR3 DNA is TGTGCCAGCTCACCCAGGACAGGGACGCAAGAGACCCAGTACTTC. Translation gives CASSPRTGTQETQYF.

This clone showed up many times. The rearrangement uses TRBV25-1 and TRBJ2-5; TRBD2 aligns across 9 bases. This CDR3 is 14 amino acids long. Germline V gives CDR1 MGHDK, CDR2 SYGVNS. Losses at the gene ends were 2 bases for V and 4 bases for J; bases not matched to a gene: 2. The CDR3 reads CASSEGGRGETQYF. The CDR3, as DNA: TGTGCCAGCAGTGAAGGCGGGAGGGGAGAGACCCAGTACTTC.

This clone was seen more than once but under ten times. The chain employs TRBV7-9 and TRBJ2-7; D not certain. This CDR3 is 12 amino acids long. Germline V CDR1 and CDR2: SEHNR, FQNEAQ (reference sequence). V was pared by 2 bases and J by 7 bases, with 9 bases between. The CDR3 is CASSLLSGEQYF. As DNA, the CDR3 is TGTGCCAGCAGCTTACTCTCAGGAGAGCAGTACTTC.

In its sample, this clone was seen a few times. The chain recombines TRBV6-1 with TRBJ2-7; a weak D match, TRBD1 (5 bases). CDR1 is MNHNS, CDR2 SASEGT, per germline. This CDR3 is built from 15 residues. Between the trimmed V and J ends, which lost 6 bases and 3 bases, there was a span of 18 bases. In nucleotides, the CDR3 is TGTGCCAGCAGCCGCGAGAGGACATGGGTCTACGAGCAGTACTTC. This codes for CASSRERTWVYEQYF.

The V gene is TRBV28, the J gene TRBJ1-6, with 9 bases matching TRBD1. CDR3 length: 13 residues. Germline V gene sequence: CDR1 MDHEN, CDR2 SYDVKM. V was pared by 10 bases and J by 7 bases, with 5 bases of the junction left unmatched. In DNA form, the CDR3 reads TGTGCCACACAGGGGGCCGGAAATTCACCCCTCCACTTT. This translates into CATQGAGNSPLHF.